The clone carrying this TCR beta chain was seen a handful of times. Its specificity is not known. Via MiXCR, TCRdb re-called the 5' RACE reads, giving one row per CDR3 protein. Of 110,000 or so distinct CDR3 sequences listed, roughly a sixth are singletons. The CDR3 runs to 17 residues. Germline CDR1 reads SGHTA; CDR2 reads FQGTGA. V lost 2 bases to trimming and J lost 5 bases; unmatched junction nucleotides: 9. This sample was taken from a study of T-cell memory formation after mild COVID-19. Overall study: Most TCR clusters belonged to a single donor.

Study-wide results and caveats: Clones contracting across day 15 to 85 had a balanced CD4/CD8 profile; later expanding clones leaned CD4+.

The V and J genes are TRBV7-3 and TRBJ2-5, with 12 bases fitting TRBD2. The receptor was derived from a man between 18 and 35 years old who had mild COVID-19 (a few samples of this study predate the infection). Cell type and time point are not known. Sequences were obtained from PBMCs or a T cell subset sorted from them (not recorded which). The CDR3 DNA reads TGTGCCAGCAGCTTAGGTTCTAGCGGGGGGGCCGGGGAGACCCAGTACTTC. It is translated as CASSLGSSGGAGETQYF.